The T cell receptor beta chain under discussion was sequenced for a study of shared clonotypes between healthy human individuals. Study observations and caveats: Blood was the only sampled material, and tissue repertoires likely differ.

Notes on this clone: Its antigen is not identified.

The method was immunoSEQ multiplex PCR; TCRdb's version includes in-frame clones alone and lacks a portion of them. Found here are some 650,000 clones, almost 97% of them singletons; the top ten hold 0.055% to 0.07%. The ends lost 10 bases at V and 6 bases at J; junction bases unmatched: 16. The CDR3 contains 17 residues. Germline CDR1 LNHDA, CDR2 SQIVND (reference sequence). The chain recombines TRBV19 with TRBJ2-4, with 12 bases lining up with TRBD1. This TCR came from a woman in her 30s in good health. The sequenced sample consisted of naive CD4+ T cells sorted from blood. The subset: CD45RA+ positively selected. CDR3 nucleotide sequence: TGTGCCACCACCGAGGGGACAGGGGGCAGGATAGGAAACATTCAGTACTTC. Its translation: CATTEGTGGRIGNIQYF.